The clone carrying this T cell receptor beta chain was seen a handful of times. The antigen remains unidentified. The CDR3 has 16 residues. Trimming took 5 bases from V and 0 from J; bases not matched to a gene: 7. Germline CDR1 and CDR2: MNHEY and SMNVEV (reference sequence). With 60 Vbeta and 13 Jbeta primers, the PCR was carried out. In the original processing: A follow-up analysis tallied about 80 million unique TCR beta chains, roughly 11 million shared. Sequenced by immunoSEQ multiplex PCR; TCRdb stores in-frame clones only, minus some. The V and J calls and clone size come from that table; D and trimming were worked out from the DNA. The table has about 240,000 clones, approximately 81% seen once. The data belong to a study of cytomegalovirus exposure and HLA in healthy donors. Study findings and constraints: Overall, approximately 180 TCR beta chains were annotated as cytomegalovirus-associated. Reports showed the classifier diagnosing cytomegalovirus status with high specificity and sensitivity. After further analysis at a later stage, 16,951 TCR beta sequences were associated with HLA alleles at 0.05 false discovery rate.

Sequencing was carried out using PBMCs. The J gene is TRBJ1-5, the V gene TRBV27; 7 bases map to TRBD1. This TCR was recovered from a woman between 55 and 75 years old in good health and CMV-seropositive. The CDR3 DNA reads TGTGCCAGCAGTCCAACAGGGGCTTATAGCAATCAGCCCCAGCATTTT. Translation gives CASSPTGAYSNQPQHF.